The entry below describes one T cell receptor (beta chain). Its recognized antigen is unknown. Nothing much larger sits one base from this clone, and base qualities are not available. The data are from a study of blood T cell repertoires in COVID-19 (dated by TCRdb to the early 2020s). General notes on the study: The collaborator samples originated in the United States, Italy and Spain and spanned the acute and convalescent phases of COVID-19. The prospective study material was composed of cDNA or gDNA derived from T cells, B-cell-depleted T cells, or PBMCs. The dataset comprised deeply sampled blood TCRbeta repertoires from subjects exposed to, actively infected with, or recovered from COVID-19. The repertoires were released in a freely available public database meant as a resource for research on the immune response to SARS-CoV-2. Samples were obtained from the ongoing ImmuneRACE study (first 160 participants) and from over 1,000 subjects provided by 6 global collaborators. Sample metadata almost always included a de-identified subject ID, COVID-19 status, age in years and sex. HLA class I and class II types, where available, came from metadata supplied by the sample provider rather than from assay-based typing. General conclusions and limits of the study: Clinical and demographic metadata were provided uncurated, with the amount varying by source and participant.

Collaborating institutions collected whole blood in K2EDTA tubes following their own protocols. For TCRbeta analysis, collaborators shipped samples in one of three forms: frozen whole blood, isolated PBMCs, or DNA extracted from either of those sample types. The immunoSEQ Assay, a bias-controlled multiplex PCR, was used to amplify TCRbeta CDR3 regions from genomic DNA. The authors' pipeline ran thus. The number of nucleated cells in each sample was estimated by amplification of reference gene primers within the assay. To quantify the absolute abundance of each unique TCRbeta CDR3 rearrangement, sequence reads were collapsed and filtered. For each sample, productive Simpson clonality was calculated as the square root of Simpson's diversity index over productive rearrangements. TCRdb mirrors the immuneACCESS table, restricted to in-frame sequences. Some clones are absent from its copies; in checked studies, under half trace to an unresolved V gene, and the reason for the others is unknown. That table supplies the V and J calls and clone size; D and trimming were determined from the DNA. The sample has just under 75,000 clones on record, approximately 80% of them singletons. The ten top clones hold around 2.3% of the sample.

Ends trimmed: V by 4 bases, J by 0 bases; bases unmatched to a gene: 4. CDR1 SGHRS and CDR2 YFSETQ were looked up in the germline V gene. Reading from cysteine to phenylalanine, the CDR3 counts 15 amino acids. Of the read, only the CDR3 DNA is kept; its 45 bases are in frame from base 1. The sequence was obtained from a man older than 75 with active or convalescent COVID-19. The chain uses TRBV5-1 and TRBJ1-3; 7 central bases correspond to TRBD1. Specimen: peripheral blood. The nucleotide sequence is TGCGCCAGCAGCAAGGGACAGAGCTCTGGAAACACCATATATTTT. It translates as CASSKGQSSGNTIYF. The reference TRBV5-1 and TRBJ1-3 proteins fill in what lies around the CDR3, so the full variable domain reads KAGVTQTPRYLIKTRGQQVTLSCSPISGHRSVSWYQQTPGQGLQFLFEYFSETQRNKGNFPGRFSGRQFSNSRSEMNVSTLELGDSALYLCASSKGQSSGNTIYFGEGSWLTVV.